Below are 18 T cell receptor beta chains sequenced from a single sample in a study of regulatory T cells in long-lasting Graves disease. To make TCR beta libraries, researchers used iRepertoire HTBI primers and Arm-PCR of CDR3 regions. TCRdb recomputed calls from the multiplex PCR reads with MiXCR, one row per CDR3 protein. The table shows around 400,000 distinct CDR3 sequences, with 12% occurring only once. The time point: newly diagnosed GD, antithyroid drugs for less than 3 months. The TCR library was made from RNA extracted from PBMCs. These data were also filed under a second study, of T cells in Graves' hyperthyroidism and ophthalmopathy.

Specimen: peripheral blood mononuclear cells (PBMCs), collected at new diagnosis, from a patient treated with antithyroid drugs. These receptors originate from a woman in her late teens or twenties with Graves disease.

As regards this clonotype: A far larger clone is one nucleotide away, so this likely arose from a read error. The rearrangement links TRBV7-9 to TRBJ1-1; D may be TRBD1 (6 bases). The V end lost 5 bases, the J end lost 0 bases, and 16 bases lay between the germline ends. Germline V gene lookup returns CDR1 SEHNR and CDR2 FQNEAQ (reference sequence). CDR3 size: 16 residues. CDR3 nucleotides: TGTGCCAGCAGCACTCTCACAGGGATTATGAACACTGAAGCTTTCTTT. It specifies CASSTLTGIMNTEAFF.

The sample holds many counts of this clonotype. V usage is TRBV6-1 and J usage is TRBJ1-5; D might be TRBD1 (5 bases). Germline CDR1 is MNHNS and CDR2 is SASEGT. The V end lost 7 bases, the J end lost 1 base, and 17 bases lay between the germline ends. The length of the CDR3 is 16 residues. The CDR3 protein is CASKQHGGLSNQPQHF. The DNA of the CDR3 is TGTGCCAGCAAACAACACGGGGGGTTGAGCAATCAGCCCCAGCATTTT.

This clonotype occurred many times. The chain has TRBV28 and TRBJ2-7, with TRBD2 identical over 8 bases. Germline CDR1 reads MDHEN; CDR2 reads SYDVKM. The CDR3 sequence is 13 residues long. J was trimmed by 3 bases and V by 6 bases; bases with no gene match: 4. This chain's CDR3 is CASRLADGYEQYF. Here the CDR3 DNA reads TGTGCCAGCAGACTAGCGGATGGCTACGAGCAGTACTTC.

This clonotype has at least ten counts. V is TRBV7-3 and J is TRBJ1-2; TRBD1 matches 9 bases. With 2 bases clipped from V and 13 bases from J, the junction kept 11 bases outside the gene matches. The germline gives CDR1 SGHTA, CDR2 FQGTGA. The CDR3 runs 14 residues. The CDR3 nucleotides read TGTGCCAGCAGCTTAGACCCCGGGACAGGGATTGGCACCTTC. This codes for CASSLDPGTGIGTF.

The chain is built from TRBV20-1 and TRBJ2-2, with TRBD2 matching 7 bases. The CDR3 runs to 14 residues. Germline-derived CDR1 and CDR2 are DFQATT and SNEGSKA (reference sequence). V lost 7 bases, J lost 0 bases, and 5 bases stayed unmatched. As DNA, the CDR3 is TGCAGTGGGCTAGCGGACGCGAACACCGGGGAGCTGTTTTTT. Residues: CSGLADANTGELFF.

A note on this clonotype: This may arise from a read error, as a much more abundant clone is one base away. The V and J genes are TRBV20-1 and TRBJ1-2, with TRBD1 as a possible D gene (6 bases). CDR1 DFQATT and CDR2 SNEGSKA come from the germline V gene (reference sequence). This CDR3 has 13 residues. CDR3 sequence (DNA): TGCAGTGCCCCCCGGGCAGGGGAATATGGCCACACCTTC. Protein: CSAPRAGEYGHTF.

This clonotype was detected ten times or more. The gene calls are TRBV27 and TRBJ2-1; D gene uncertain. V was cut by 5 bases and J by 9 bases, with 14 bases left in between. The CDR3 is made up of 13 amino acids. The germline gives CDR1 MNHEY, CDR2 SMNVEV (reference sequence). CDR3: CASSPGLLVEQFF. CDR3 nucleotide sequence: TGTGCCAGCAGTCCCGGTTTATTGGTTGAGCAGTTCTTC.

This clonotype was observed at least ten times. The chain's CDR3 is CARGRPPGVGETQYF. Here the CDR3 DNA reads TGTGCCAGAGGGAGGCCGCCGGGTGTGGGAGAGACCCAGTACTTC. This chain joins TRBV28 and TRBJ2-5, with a weak D call TRBD2 (6 bases). The germline CDR1 and CDR2 sequences are MDHEN and SYDVKM. V lost 9 bases and J 4 bases, leaving 21 bases between the germline ends. The length of the CDR3 is 15 residues.

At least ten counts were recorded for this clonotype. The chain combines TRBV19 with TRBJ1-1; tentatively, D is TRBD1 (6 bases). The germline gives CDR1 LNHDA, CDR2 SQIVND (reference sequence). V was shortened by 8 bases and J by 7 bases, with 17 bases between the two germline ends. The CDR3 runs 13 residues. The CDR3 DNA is TGTGCCAGTGCGGGGGCCGGGACGATTGAAGCTTTCTTT. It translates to CASAGAGTIEAFF.

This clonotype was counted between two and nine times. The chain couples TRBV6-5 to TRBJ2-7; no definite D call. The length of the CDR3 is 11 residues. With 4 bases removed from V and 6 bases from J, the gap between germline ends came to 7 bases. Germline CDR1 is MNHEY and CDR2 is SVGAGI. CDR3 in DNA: TGTGCCAGCAGTTTTATTGGCGAGCAGTACTTC. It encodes CASSFIGEQYF.

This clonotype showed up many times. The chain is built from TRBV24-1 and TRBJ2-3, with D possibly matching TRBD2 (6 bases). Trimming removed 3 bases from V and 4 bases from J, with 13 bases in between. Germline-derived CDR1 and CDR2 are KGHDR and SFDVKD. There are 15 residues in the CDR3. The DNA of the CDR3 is TGTGCCACCAGTGATCCGGGGGACTCCGCAGATACGCAGTATTTT. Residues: CATSDPGDSADTQYF.

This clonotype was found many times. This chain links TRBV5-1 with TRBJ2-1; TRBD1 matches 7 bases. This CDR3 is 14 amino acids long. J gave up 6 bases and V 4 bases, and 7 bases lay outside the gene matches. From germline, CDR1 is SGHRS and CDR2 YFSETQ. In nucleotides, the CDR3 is TGCGCCAGCAGCCTAGGACAGGCGGGCAATGAGCAGTTCTTC. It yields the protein CASSLGQAGNEQFF.

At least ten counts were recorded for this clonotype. In nucleotides, the CDR3 is TGTGCCAGCAGTTTATGGGACAGGCGCCAAGAGACCCAGTACTTC. Its translation is CASSLWDRRQETQYF. The rearrangement links TRBV28 to TRBJ2-5; TRBD1 agrees at 7 bases. Per germline, CDR1 MDHEN and CDR2 SYDVKM. Trimming cost V 0 bases and J 1 base; bases outside gene matches: 2. The CDR3 runs to 15 residues.

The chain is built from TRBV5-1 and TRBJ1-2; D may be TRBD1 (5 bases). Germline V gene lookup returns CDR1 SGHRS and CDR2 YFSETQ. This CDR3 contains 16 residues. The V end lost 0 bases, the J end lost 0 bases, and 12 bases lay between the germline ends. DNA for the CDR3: TGCGCCAGCAGCTTGGATATGTGGGGCACTAACTATGGCTACACCTTC. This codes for CASSLDMWGTNYGYTF.

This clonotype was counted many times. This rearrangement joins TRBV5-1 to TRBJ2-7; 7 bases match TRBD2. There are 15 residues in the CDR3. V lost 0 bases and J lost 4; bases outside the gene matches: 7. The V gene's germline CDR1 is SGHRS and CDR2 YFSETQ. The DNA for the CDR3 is TGCGCCAGCAGCTTGGACCTAGCGGAAATGTACGAGCAGTACTTC. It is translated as CASSLDLAEMYEQYF.

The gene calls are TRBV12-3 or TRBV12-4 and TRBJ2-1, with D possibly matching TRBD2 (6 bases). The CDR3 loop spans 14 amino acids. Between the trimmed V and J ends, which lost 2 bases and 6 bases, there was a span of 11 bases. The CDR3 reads CASSLHTSTNEQFF. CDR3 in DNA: TGTGCCAGCAGTTTACACACTAGCACCAATGAGCAGTTCTTC.

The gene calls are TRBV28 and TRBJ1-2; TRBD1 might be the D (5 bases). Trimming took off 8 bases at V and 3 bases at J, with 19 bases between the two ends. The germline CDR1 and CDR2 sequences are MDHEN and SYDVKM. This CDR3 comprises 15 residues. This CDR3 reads CASGPGGRTDYGYTF. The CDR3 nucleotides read TGTGCCAGCGGTCCGGGGGGTAGGACGGACTATGGCTACACCTTC.

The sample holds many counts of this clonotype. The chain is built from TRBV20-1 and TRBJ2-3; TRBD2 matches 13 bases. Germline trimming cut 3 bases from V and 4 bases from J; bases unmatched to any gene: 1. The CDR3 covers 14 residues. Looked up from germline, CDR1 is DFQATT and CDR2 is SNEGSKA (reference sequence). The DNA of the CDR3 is TGCAGTGCTAGGACTAGCGGGGGGTCAGATACGCAGTATTTT. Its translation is CSARTSGGSDTQYF.